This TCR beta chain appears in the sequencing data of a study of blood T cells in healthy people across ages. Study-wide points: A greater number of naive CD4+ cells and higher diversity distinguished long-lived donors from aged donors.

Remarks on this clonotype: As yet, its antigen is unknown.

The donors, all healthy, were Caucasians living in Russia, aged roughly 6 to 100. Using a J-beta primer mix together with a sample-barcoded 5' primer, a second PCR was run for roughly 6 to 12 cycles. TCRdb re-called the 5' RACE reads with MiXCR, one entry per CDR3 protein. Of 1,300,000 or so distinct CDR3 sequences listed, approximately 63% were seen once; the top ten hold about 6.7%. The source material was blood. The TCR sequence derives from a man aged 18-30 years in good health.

CDR3 loop: CASGGTGGYETQYF. CDR3 in DNA: TGCGCCAGCGGCGGGACAGGGGGCTACGAGACCCAGTACTTC. V and J are TRBV5-1 and TRBJ2-5, with 12 positions matching TRBD1. This CDR3 region has 14 residues. V lost 7 bases, J lost 5 bases, and 6 bases stayed unmatched. The germline gives CDR1 SGHRS, CDR2 YFSETQ.